Below, 18 T cell receptor beta chains from the same sample are listed, as sequenced in a study of CD8 T cells in ankylosing spondylitis. Notes on the study in general: Apparently characteristic of ankylosing spondylitis blood was a TCR beta motif (eight highly homologous variants).

Antigen specificity for these receptors is unknown. TCRdb re-derived calls from the 5' RACE reads in MiXCR, one entry per CDR3 protein. The sample lists 700,000 to 850,000 distinct CDR3 sequences; 12% were seen once. Material for sequencing was blood, either unsorted or a sorted T cell fraction (not recorded which). The receptors come from a male donor with ankylosing spondylitis.

This clonotype was seen more than once but under ten times. This sequence joins TRBV5-1 and TRBJ2-1, with D possibly being TRBD2 (6 bases). From germline, CDR1 is SGHRS and CDR2 YFSETQ. V was trimmed by 4 bases and J by 0 bases, leaving 11 bases between them. This CDR3 is built from 15 residues. Here the CDR3 reads CASSGTYSSYNEQFF. CDR3 nucleotide sequence: TGCGCCAGCAGCGGGACTTATAGCTCCTACAATGAGCAGTTCTTC.

This clonotype appeared many times. The chain links TRBV4-2 to TRBJ1-5; no definite D call. From germline, CDR1 is LGHNA and CDR2 YNFKEQ. The CDR3 is made up of 15 amino acids. The V end lost 1 base, the J end lost 0 bases, and 7 bases lay between the germline ends. CDR3 in amino acids: CASSQGMYSNQPQHF. DNA of the CDR3: TGTGCCAGCAGCCAAGGAATGTATAGCAATCAGCCCCAGCATTTT.

This clonotype was found a few times. V is TRBV9 and J is TRBJ1-1, with 9 bases identical to TRBD1. The length of the CDR3 is 17 residues. Germline CDR1 and CDR2: SGDLS and YYNGEE. V gave up 4 bases and J gave up 2 bases; unmatched junction bases: 12. Written as DNA, the CDR3 is TGTGCCAGCAGCTCCGGACAGGGGAGGTCTTATAACACTGAAGCTTTCTTT. Its translation is CASSSGQGRSYNTEAFF.

The chain recombines TRBV20-1 with TRBJ1-1; TRBD1 aligns across 8 bases. CDR1 and CDR2 (germline): DFQATT, SNEGSKA (reference sequence). V lost 8 bases, J lost 8 bases, and 13 bases stayed unmatched. This CDR3 has 13 amino acids. CDR3 sequence reads: CSPALDRDLEAFF. In DNA form, the CDR3 reads TGCAGTCCAGCCTTGGACAGGGATTTAGAAGCTTTCTTT.

This clonotype has a handful of counts. The chain carries TRBV5-1 and TRBJ2-1, with 8 bases matching TRBD1. The trim removed 3 bases at V and 4 bases at J, leaving 9 bases unmatched. Germline CDR1 and CDR2: SGHRS and YFSETQ. There are 16 residues in the CDR3. The CDR3 sequence is CASSSVPGQEYNEQFF. In DNA, the CDR3 is TGCGCCAGCAGCTCCGTACCGGGACAGGAGTACAATGAGCAGTTCTTC.

This clonotype was detected only a few times. A read error may account for a junction end that differs from germline. V usage is TRBV6-1 and J usage is TRBJ2-1; 12 nucleotides agree with TRBD2. The CDR3 spans 16 residues. CDR1 is MNHNS and CDR2 is SASEGT in the germline V gene. CDR3 sequence reads: CASNELAGGPRREQFF. CDR3 nucleotide sequence: TGTGCCAGCAATGAACTAGCGGGGGGACCGAGGAGGGAGCAGTTCTTC.

This clonotype has more than one count but fewer than ten. The V call is TRBV28, the J call TRBJ1-2; 8 positions match TRBD1. Trimming took 6 bases from V and 8 from J; bases not matched to a gene: 14. Germline lookup yields CDR1 MDHEN and CDR2 SYDVKM. The CDR3 is 15 residues long. In DNA form, the CDR3 reads TGTGCCAGCAGATCCTCCGGGACAGGAATTTACGGCTACACCTTC. Protein: CASRSSGTGIYGYTF.

This chain joins TRBV7-2 and TRBJ2-5; D is uncertain. This CDR3 is 13 amino acids long. Trimming cost V 5 bases and J 5 bases, with 12 bases left between them. Germline assignment: CDR1 SGHTA and CDR2 FQGNSA. The CDR3 reads CASSGSRWETQYF. The CDR3 coding sequence is TGTGCCAGCAGCGGAAGCCGGTGGGAGACCCAGTACTTC.

This chain links TRBV7-2 with TRBJ1-1; no reliable D call. V gave up 6 bases and J gave up 4 bases, with 12 bases separating them. Germline V CDR1 and CDR2: SGHTA, FQGNSA. The CDR3 has 13 residues. The CDR3: CASSPWTRTEAFF. The CDR3 nucleotides read TGTGCCAGCAGTCCATGGACTCGCACTGAAGCTTTCTTT.

The chain combines TRBV28 with TRBJ2-1, with 9 positions matching TRBD1. The CDR3 runs to 17 residues. CDR1 MDHEN and CDR2 SYDVKM come from the germline V gene. V was clipped by 6 bases and J by 4 bases; unmatched bases: 13. The CDR3 nucleotides are TGTGCCAGCAGACCCCCACGAGGGACAGGGAGGTACAATGAGCAGTTCTTC. It specifies CASRPPRGTGRYNEQFF.

The sample holds a few counts of this clonotype. The chain links TRBV28 to TRBJ1-5; 11 bases fit TRBD1. The germline CDR1 and CDR2 sequences are MDHEN and SYDVKM. There are 17 residues in the CDR3. J gave up 0 bases and V 3 bases, and 4 bases lay outside the gene matches. CDR3 sequence reads: CASSFRTGGRSNQPQHF. In DNA, the CDR3 is TGTGCCAGCAGTTTCAGGACAGGGGGCCGTAGCAATCAGCCCCAGCATTTT.

This clonotype was seen more than once but under ten times. The gene calls are TRBV4-3 and TRBJ1-2, with D possibly TRBD1 on 6 matching bases. The CDR3 is made up of 12 amino acids. Germline CDR1 reads LGHNA; CDR2 reads YSLEER. V was cut by 1 base and J by 7 bases, with 7 bases left in between. CDR3 amino acids: CASSQGGGGYTF. CDR3 bases: TGCGCCAGCAGCCAAGGAGGGGGTGGCTACACCTTC.

In its sample, this clonotype was seen many times. The CDR3: CASSLAGLSYEQYF. CDR3 nucleotide sequence: TGTGCCAGCAGTTTGGCAGGGTTGAGCTACGAGCAGTACTTC. The chain has TRBV27 and TRBJ2-7; D is possibly TRBD1 (5 bases). The CDR3 length is 14 residues. The germline V and J ends were trimmed by 3 bases and 3 bases, with 12 bases remaining between them. Germline V gene data show CDR1 as MNHEY and CDR2 as SMNVEV (reference sequence).

This clonotype occurred a few times. This sequence joins TRBV28 and TRBJ2-4, with D unclear. The CDR3 is 13 residues long. Germline V gene lookup returns CDR1 MDHEN and CDR2 SYDVKM. V was trimmed by 8 bases and J by 8 bases, leaving 16 bases between them. CDR3 nucleotides: TGTGCCAGCCAACCTATCGGCTTCGACATTCAGTACTTC. It yields the protein CASQPIGFDIQYF.

A few counts support this clonotype. At one end, the junction sequence differs from germline, possibly due to a read error. The chain couples TRBV6-5 to TRBJ2-1, with D perhaps TRBD1 (6 bases). CDR1 is MNHEY, CDR2 SVGAGI, per germline. The CDR3 covers 14 residues. CDR3 protein: CASSSLTGQQVSNF. CDR3 in DNA: TGTGCCAGCAGTTCGTTAACAGGGCAACAGGTGTCAAACTTC.

In its sample, this clonotype was seen many times. The CDR3 bases are TGCGCCAGCAGCCAAGGACGGGCTAGCGGGAGATCCAACGAGCAGTACTTC. Translated, it gives CASSQGRASGRSNEQYF. The chain carries TRBV4-1 and TRBJ2-7; 10 nucleotides agree with TRBD2. The V gene's germline CDR1 is MGHRA and CDR2 YSYEKL. J was trimmed by 5 bases and V by 1 base; bases with no gene match: 11. The CDR3 length is 17 residues.

This clonotype was seen many times. The V call is TRBV29-1, the J call TRBJ2-1; 11 bases align to TRBD2. The CDR3 is 12 amino acids. Germline CDR1 and CDR2: SQVTM and ANQGSEA. This CDR3 reads CSPSGGYNEQFF. The CDR3 DNA is TGCAGTCCTAGCGGGGGGTACAATGAGCAGTTCTTC.

There are many counts of this clonotype. This chain uses TRBV7-9 with TRBJ1-2; D is unresolved. CDR1 and CDR2 from the germline V gene are SEHNR and FQNEAQ (reference sequence). CDR3 size: 16 residues. Trimming left V 5 bases short and J 4 bases short, with 20 bases between. The CDR3: CASSPPSGRWSYGYTF. The CDR3 DNA reads TGTGCCAGCAGCCCCCCATCGGGCCGATGGTCCTATGGCTACACCTTC.